One and the same sample provided the 17 T cell receptor beta chains below, sequenced in a study of blood T cell repertoires in COVID-19. The repertoire was sequenced with immunoSEQ multiplex PCR; TCRdb's copy has only in-frame clones and lacks some. The sample records 100,000 to 140,000 clones, around 80% being singletons. Sequenced sample: peripheral blood. The receptor set was obtained from an older man with acute or convalescent COVID-19.

This chain joins TRBV18 and TRBJ2-7; D is perhaps TRBD2 (5 bases). The germline gives CDR1 KGHSH, CDR2 LQKENI. CDR3 length: 15 amino acids. V lost 3 bases to trimming and J lost 0 bases, with 12 bases between them. CDR3 loop: CASSPGLRSSYEQYF. CDR3 DNA sequence: TGTGCCAGCTCACCCGGACTGAGGAGCTCCTACGAGCAGTACTTC.

This chain connects TRBV25-1 to TRBJ2-1, with 7 bases fitting TRBD2. V gave up 4 bases and J gave up 6 bases; unmatched junction bases: 9. The CDR3 spans 15 residues. Germline values: CDR1 MGHDK, CDR2 SYGVNS. This CDR3 is CASSAWGSGGNEQFF. The CDR3, as DNA: TGTGCCAGCAGTGCCTGGGGGTCGGGGGGCAATGAGCAGTTCTTC.

The V and J genes are TRBV12-3 or TRBV12-4 and TRBJ1-1; D perhaps matches TRBD1 (5 bases). The ends were cut back, 7 bases at V and 4 bases at J, with 13 bases in the middle. The CDR3 has 13 residues. The CDR3 here is CASTPSRATEAFF. The DNA of the CDR3 is TGTGCCAGCACCCCGAGCAGGGCCACTGAAGCTTTCTTT.

The chain joins TRBV11-3 to TRBJ2-5; D call uncertain. The J call may be in error: the DNA end matches TRBJ2-7 better. The CDR3 runs 13 residues. Germline V gene lookup returns CDR1 SGHNT and CDR2 YENEEA. The CDR3 DNA reads TGTGCCAGCAGCTTAGACGGAGACTACGAGCAGTACTTC. The encoded protein is CASSLDGDYEQYF.

The chain couples TRBV2 to TRBJ1-6, with TRBD1 as a possible D gene (5 bases). Germline-derived CDR1 and CDR2 are SNHLY and FYNNEI. V shed 6 bases and J shed 5 bases, with 11 bases lying between them. This CDR3 has 14 amino acids. The CDR3 DNA reads TGTGCCAGCAGCCCAGGGAAGAATAATTCACCCCTCCACTTT. This codes for CASSPGKNNSPLHF.

A few counts support this clone. The rearrangement links TRBV5-1 to TRBJ2-7, with TRBD1 matching 9 bases. CDR1 is SGHRS and CDR2 is YFSETQ in the germline V gene. This CDR3 spans 14 amino acids. Trimming removed 0 bases from V and 7 bases from J; junction bases left unmatched: 5. The CDR3 loop reads CASSLGTGVPEQYF. In nucleotides, the CDR3 is TGCGCCAGCAGCTTGGGGACAGGGGTCCCGGAGCAGTACTTC. Drawing the rest from reference TRBV5-1 and TRBJ2-7, the complete variable domain is KAGVTQTPRYLIKTRGQQVTLSCSPISGHRSVSWYQQTPGQGLQFLFEYFSETQRNKGNFPGRFSGRQFSNSRSEMNVSTLELGDSALYLCASSLGTGVPEQYFGPGTRLTVT.

The genes are TRBV6-5 and TRBJ2-3, with D perhaps TRBD2 (5 bases). The V end was cut by 7 bases, the J end by 1 base, with 15 bases between. The CDR3 is 15 residues long. Germline CDR1 MNHEY, CDR2 SVGAGI. CDR3 amino acids: CASTYRGEGTDTQYF. In DNA, the CDR3 is TGTGCCAGCACCTACCGGGGAGAGGGCACAGATACGCAGTATTTT.

Only one count was recorded for this clone. The chain links TRBV20-1 to TRBJ2-5, with D perhaps matching TRBD2 (5 bases). With 3 bases removed from V and 1 base from J, the gap between germline ends came to 12 bases. From germline, CDR1 is DFQATT and CDR2 SNEGSKA (reference sequence). The CDR3 runs to 14 residues. The CDR3 here is CSASRRGTQETQYF. The DNA of the CDR3 is TGCAGTGCTAGTCGCCGGGGAACCCAAGAGACCCAGTACTTC.

This chain's CDR3 is CASSLVTGGTEAFF. The DNA of the CDR3 is TGCGCCAGCAGCTTGGTCACAGGGGGCACTGAAGCTTTCTTT. The chain recombines TRBV5-1 with TRBJ1-1, with 8 bases aligning to TRBD1. The CDR3 has 14 amino acids. Germline CDR1 SGHRS, CDR2 YFSETQ. V shed 0 bases, J shed 4 bases, and the junction held 2 bases outside the gene matches.

This clone was seen only a few times. This sequence joins TRBV7-8 and TRBJ2-3; D gene uncertain. CDR1 and CDR2 (germline): SGHVS, FQNEAQ. The length of the CDR3 is 14 residues. Trimming stripped 2 bases from V and 4 bases from J, with 10 bases between. The CDR3 nucleotides are TGTGCCAGCAGCTTACCCAGAACCCCAGATACGCAGTATTTT. Translated, it gives CASSLPRTPDTQYF.

The V and J genes are TRBV2 and TRBJ2-7; 7 nucleotides match TRBD1. CDR3 size: 15 residues. CDR1 and CDR2 from the germline V gene are SNHLY and FYNNEI. Germline trimming cut 5 bases from V and 3 bases from J; bases unmatched to any gene: 10. CDR3: CASSPLPGQHYEQYF. The CDR3 bases are TGTGCCAGCAGTCCCCTTCCGGGACAGCACTACGAGCAGTACTTC.

This chain uses TRBV7-3 with TRBJ2-3; a possible D gene is TRBD2 (7 bases). The CDR3 runs to 15 residues. The V gene's germline CDR1 is SGHTA and CDR2 FQGTGA. V was trimmed by 3 bases and J by 1 base, leaving 11 bases between them. The chain's CDR3 is CASSFGGGGTDTQYF. The CDR3 coding sequence is TGTGCCAGCAGCTTCGGAGGGGGGGGCACAGATACGCAGTATTTT.

In this sample, this clone turned up once. The chain uses TRBV5-6 and TRBJ2-7; a weak D match, TRBD2 (6 bases). V was shortened by 2 bases and J by 4 bases, with 13 bases between the two germline ends. CDR1 is SGHDT and CDR2 is YYEEEE in the germline V gene. The CDR3 length is 14 residues. The DNA of the CDR3 is TGTGCCAGCAGCTTAGTTGGGAGGATTTACGAGCAGTACTTC. Protein sequence: CASSLVGRIYEQYF.

This chain connects TRBV19 to TRBJ1-2, with D maybe TRBD1 (5 bases). The CDR3 loop spans 16 amino acids. The germline V and J ends were trimmed by 5 bases and 4 bases, with 20 bases remaining between them. Germline CDR1 reads LNHDA; CDR2 reads SQIVND (reference sequence). CDR3: CASSDRDSRIVYGYTF. In DNA, the CDR3 is TGTGCCAGTAGTGACCGGGACTCACGGATCGTCTATGGCTACACCTTC.

The chain recombines TRBV7-8 with TRBJ2-1; perhaps TRBD2 as D (7 bases). This CDR3 is 15 amino acids long. The germline V gene has CDR1 SGHVS and CDR2 FQNEAQ. Deletions cut 6 bases from V and 6 bases from J, with 18 bases between. The CDR3 loop reads CASRRRGAPLNEQFF. The DNA for the CDR3 is TGTGCCAGCAGGAGACGGGGGGCTCCCCTCAATGAGCAGTTCTTC.

This clone was recorded a few times. V gene TRBV7-9 combines with J gene TRBJ2-7, with TRBD1 matching over 9 bases. The V gene end was trimmed by 5 bases and the J gene end by 5 bases; junction bases not matched to a gene: 7. From germline, CDR1 is SEHNR and CDR2 FQNEAQ (reference sequence). The CDR3 loop spans 14 amino acids. The CDR3 region is CASSTGTGRDEQYF. The CDR3, as DNA: TGTGCCAGCAGCACCGGGACAGGGAGAGACGAGCAGTACTTC.

This chain connects TRBV7-2 to TRBJ2-3, with D possibly being TRBD2 (6 bases). CDR3 length equals 15 residues. The V end lost 7 bases, the J end lost 1 base, and 15 bases lay between the germline ends. Germline V lookup: CDR1 SGHTA, CDR2 FQGNSA. The CDR3 is CASNPWGGGTDTQYF. In DNA, the CDR3 is TGTGCCAGCAACCCCTGGGGCGGGGGCACAGATACGCAGTATTTT.